The clone carrying this T cell receptor (beta chain) was seen a handful of times. Its target is unknown. V dropped 2 bases and J dropped 3; count of bases not matched to a gene: 4. Germline assignment: CDR1 LGHNA and CDR2 YNFKEQ. This CDR3 spans 14 amino acids. Then a second PCR, running roughly 6 to 12 cycles, was carried out with a sample-barcoded 5' primer and a J-beta primer mix. TCRdb re-derived calls from the 5' RACE reads in MiXCR, one entry per CDR3 protein. Of around 520,000 distinct CDR3 sequences listed, 27% are singletons. The data originate from a study of blood T cells in healthy people across ages. Study results and caveats: Possibly confounding the expanded clonotype changes was the fact that donor CMV status was unknown. Reliance upon unsorted PBMCs precluded definitive naive versus antigen-experienced comparison.

A further study also used this sample, focusing on T cells of mothers and their children.

The chain has TRBV4-2 and TRBJ2-7; 7 nucleotides match TRBD1. Sample: blood. This sequence was found in a boy aged 2 to 9 in good health. CDR3 nucleotides: TGTGCCAGCAGCCAACCGGGACAGTACTACGAGCAGTACTTC. Amino acid sequence: CASSQPGQYYEQYF.